Listed here are 16 T cell receptor beta chains from one sample, sequenced in a study of shared clonotypes between healthy human individuals. Libraries were prepared by immunoSEQ multiplex PCR; TCRdb keeps only in-frame clonotypes and omits some of them. The sample lists around 79,000 clones, about 64% occurring once. Material for sequencing was memory CD8+ T cells sorted from blood. The subset denotes: CD45RO+ cells pooled with CCR7-negative TemRA cells. These receptor sequences come from a man aged 25-40 years in good health.

The J gene is TRBJ1-4, the V gene TRBV11-2, with a tentative D call TRBD1 (5 bases). The CDR3 spans 14 residues. The germline V gene encodes CDR1 SGHAT and CDR2 FQNNGV. V lost 2 bases to trimming and J lost 7 bases, with 11 bases between them. CDR3 sequence: CASSLRGGREKLFF. The CDR3, as DNA: TGTGCCAGCAGCTTAAGGGGCGGACGTGAAAAACTGTTTTTT. Full variable domain (remainder filled in from reference TRBV11-2 and TRBJ1-4): EAGVAQSPRYKIIEKRQSVAFWCNPISGHATLYWYQQILGQGPKLLIQFQNNGVVDDSQLPKDRFSAERLKGVDSTLKIQPAKLEDSAVYLCASSLRGGREKLFFGSGTQLSVL.

This clone occurred many times. The rearrangement links TRBV28 to TRBJ2-5; D remains unclear. Trimming stripped 7 bases from V and 4 bases from J, with 19 bases between. CDR1 is MDHEN, CDR2 SYDVKM, per germline. The CDR3 covers 15 residues. CDR3: CASTLEYIPGETQYF. The CDR3 DNA sequence: TGTGCCAGCACCTTGGAATACATCCCAGGAGAGACCCAGTACTTC.

This chain uses TRBV4-2 with TRBJ2-7; 7 nucleotides align to TRBD1. The length of the CDR3 is 14 residues. The germline CDR1 and CDR2 sequences are LGHNA and YNFKEQ. V trimming: 0 bases; J trimming: 3 bases; junction bases outside the gene matches: 2. The CDR3 reads CASSQEAGGYEQYF. Written as DNA, the CDR3 is TGTGCCAGCAGCCAAGAAGCAGGGGGCTACGAGCAGTACTTC.

The CDR3 sequence is CASPLPGGAFYEQYF. CDR3 sequence (DNA): TGTGCCAGCCCATTACCGGGTGGGGCTTTCTACGAGCAGTACTTC. The chain employs TRBV27 and TRBJ2-7; a possible D gene is TRBD1 (5 bases). The CDR3 loop spans 15 amino acids. Germline V gives CDR1 MNHEY, CDR2 SMNVEV (reference sequence). The V and J ends lost 8 bases and 3 bases respectively, with 20 bases between them.

The chain joins TRBV7-9 to TRBJ1-5; D remains ambiguous. V lost 6 bases and J lost 5, with 11 bases in between. The CDR3 has 13 amino acids. Looked up from germline, CDR1 is SEHNR and CDR2 is FQNEAQ (reference sequence). DNA for the CDR3: TGTGCCAGCAGTCCCCGACGGGATCAGCCCCAGCATTTT. This sequence encodes CASSPRRDQPQHF.

The chain recombines TRBV4-1 with TRBJ2-4, with 7 bases matching TRBD2. There are 15 residues in the CDR3. CDR1 and CDR2 from the germline V gene are MGHRA and YSYEKL. J lost 6 bases, V lost 0 bases, and 5 bases had no gene match. The CDR3, as DNA: TGCGCCAGCAGCCAAGAGGGAGGGCCGGGAAACATTCAGTACTTC. Translation: CASSQEGGPGNIQYF.

The rearrangement uses TRBV7-2 and TRBJ2-1, with TRBD2 identical over 8 bases. Losses at the gene ends were 2 bases for V and 10 bases for J; bases not matched to a gene: 13. The V gene's germline CDR1 is SGHTA and CDR2 FQGNSA. This CDR3 region has 16 residues. The CDR3 here is CASSLRSGLGVREQFF. As DNA, the CDR3 is TGTGCCAGCAGCTTACGTTCGGGACTAGGGGTCAGGGAGCAGTTCTTC.

The count of this clone is one. The V gene is TRBV15, the J gene TRBJ2-5, with D perhaps being TRBD1 or TRBD2 (6 bases each). V was clipped by 0 bases and J by 2 bases, with 10 bases between them. The CDR3 has 15 amino acids. Germline lookup yields CDR1 LNHNV and CDR2 YYDKDF (reference sequence). The CDR3 nucleotides are TGTGCCACCAGCAGAGATTGGAGGGGGCAAGAGACCCAGTACTTC. This sequence encodes CATSRDWRGQETQYF. The whole variable domain, remainder taken from reference TRBV15 and TRBJ2-5, is DAMVIQNPRYQVTQFGKPVTLSCSQTLNHNVMYWYQQKSSQAPKLLFHYYDKDFNNEADTPDNFQSRRPNTSFCFLDIRSPGLGDTAMYLCATSRDWRGQETQYFGPGTRLLVL.

J is TRBJ2-7 and V is TRBV28; 9 bases align to TRBD2. CDR1 MDHEN and CDR2 SYDVKM come from the germline V gene. Trimming cost V 2 bases and J 3 bases; bases outside gene matches: 8. The length of the CDR3 is 16 residues. CDR3 nucleotide sequence: TGTGCCAGCAGTTTAATTAGTAGCGGGAGTCTCTACGAGCAGTACTTC. Amino acid sequence: CASSLISSGSLYEQYF. Full variable domain (outside the CDR3, taken from reference TRBV28 and TRBJ2-7): DVKVTQSSRYLVKRTGEKVFLECVQDMDHENMFWYRQDPGLGLRLIYFSYDVKMKEKGDIPEGYSVSREKKERFSLILESASTNQTSMYLCASSLISSGSLYEQYFGPGTRLTVT.

The chain carries TRBV4-3 and TRBJ2-7, with 7 positions matching TRBD2. The CDR3 has 15 amino acids. From germline, CDR1 is LGHNA and CDR2 YSLEER. After removal of 2 bases from V and 4 bases from J, the junction contained 8 bases not matched to a gene. For the CDR3, the DNA is TGCGCCAGCAGCCAACCTCTGGCGGGAGAGTACGAGCAGTACTTC. Protein sequence: CASSQPLAGEYEQYF.

The chain couples TRBV15 to TRBJ2-1, with D unresolved. The ends were cut back, 9 bases at V and 1 base at J, with 10 bases in the middle. CDR3 length: 13 amino acids. The germline gives CDR1 LNHNV, CDR2 YYDKDF (reference sequence). The CDR3, as DNA: TGTGCCACTCCGAAGACTTCCTACAATGAGCAGTTCTTC. This gives the protein CATPKTSYNEQFF.

The genes are TRBV7-8 and TRBJ2-3; 10 nucleotides line up with TRBD2. Looked up from germline, CDR1 is SGHVS and CDR2 is FQNEAQ. J gave up 7 bases and V 4 bases, and 14 bases lay outside the gene matches. There are 17 residues in the CDR3. The CDR3 coding sequence is TGTGCCAGCAGCTCACCCGGTTTAGCGGGAGGAGGGAATACGCAGTATTTT. It translates to CASSSPGLAGGGNTQYF.

V is TRBV7-9 and J is TRBJ2-2, with 9 bases aligning to TRBD2. This CDR3 has 15 residues. V lost 5 bases to trimming and J lost 8 bases; unmatched junction nucleotides: 9. Germline V gene data show CDR1 as SEHNR and CDR2 as FQNEAQ (reference sequence). CDR3 residues: CASSQGLALGGELFF. The CDR3 DNA reads as TGTGCCAGCAGCCAAGGACTAGCGTTGGGAGGGGAGCTGTTTTTT.

This rearrangement joins TRBV6-6 to TRBJ1-1, with 8 bases lining up with TRBD1. The CDR3 spans 14 residues. CDR1 and CDR2 (germline): MNHNY, SVGAGI (reference sequence). The J segment lost 3 bases and the V segment lost 5 bases, leaving 5 bases of the junction unmatched. The CDR3 sequence: CASSVQGVHTEAFF. The CDR3 region has the DNA TGTGCCAGCAGTGTACAGGGGGTCCACACTGAAGCTTTCTTT.

This clone appeared a few times. Distinct nucleotide sequences in the sample also encode this CDR3. The CDR3 DNA sequence: TGTGCCAGCAGTTCGGTGAACACTGAAGCTTTCTTT. This sequence encodes CASSSVNTEAFF. The chain uses TRBV27 and TRBJ1-1; no reliable D call. Germline V gives CDR1 MNHEY, CDR2 SMNVEV (reference sequence). This CDR3 is built from 12 residues. The germline V and J ends were trimmed by 4 bases and 0 bases, with 3 bases remaining between them.

The J gene is TRBJ2-3, the V gene TRBV11-3; 8 nucleotides align to TRBD1. V trimming: 8 bases; J trimming: 2 bases; junction bases outside the gene matches: 3. Germline CDR1 SGHNT, CDR2 YENEEA. The CDR3 has 13 residues. As DNA, the CDR3 is TGTGCCAGCGGACAGGGCGACACAGATACGCAGTATTTT. It translates to CASGQGDTDTQYF.